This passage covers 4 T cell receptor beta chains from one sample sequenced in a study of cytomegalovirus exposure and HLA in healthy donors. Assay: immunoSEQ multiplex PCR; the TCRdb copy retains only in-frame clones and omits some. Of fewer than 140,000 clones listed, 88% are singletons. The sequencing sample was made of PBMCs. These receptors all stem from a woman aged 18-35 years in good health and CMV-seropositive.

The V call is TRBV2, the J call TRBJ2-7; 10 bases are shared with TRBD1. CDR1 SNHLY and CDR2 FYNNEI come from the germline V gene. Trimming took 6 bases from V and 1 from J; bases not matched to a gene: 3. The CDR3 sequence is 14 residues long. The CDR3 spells CASSRDRGSYEQYF. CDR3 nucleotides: TGTGCCAGCAGCCGGGACAGGGGTTCCTACGAGCAGTACTTC.

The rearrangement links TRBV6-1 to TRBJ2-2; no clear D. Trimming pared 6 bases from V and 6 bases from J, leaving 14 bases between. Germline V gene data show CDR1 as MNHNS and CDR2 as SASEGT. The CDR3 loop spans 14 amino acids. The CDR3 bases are TGTGCCAGCAGGGTCGGTCAAGCGTCCGGGGAGCTGTTTTTT. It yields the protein CASRVGQASGELFF.

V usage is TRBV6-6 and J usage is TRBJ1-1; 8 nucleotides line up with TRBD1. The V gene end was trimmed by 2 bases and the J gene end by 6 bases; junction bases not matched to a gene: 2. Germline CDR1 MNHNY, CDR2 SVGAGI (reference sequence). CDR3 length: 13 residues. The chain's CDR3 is CASSYGQGSEAFF. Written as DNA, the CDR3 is TGTGCCAGCAGTTACGGACAGGGCTCTGAAGCTTTCTTT.

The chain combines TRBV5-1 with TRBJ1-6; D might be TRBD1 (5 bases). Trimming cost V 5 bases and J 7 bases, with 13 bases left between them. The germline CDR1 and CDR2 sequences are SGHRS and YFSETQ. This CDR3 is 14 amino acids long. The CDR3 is CASRPGMVNSPLHF. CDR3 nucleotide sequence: TGCGCCAGCAGACCAGGGATGGTGAATTCACCCCTCCACTTT.